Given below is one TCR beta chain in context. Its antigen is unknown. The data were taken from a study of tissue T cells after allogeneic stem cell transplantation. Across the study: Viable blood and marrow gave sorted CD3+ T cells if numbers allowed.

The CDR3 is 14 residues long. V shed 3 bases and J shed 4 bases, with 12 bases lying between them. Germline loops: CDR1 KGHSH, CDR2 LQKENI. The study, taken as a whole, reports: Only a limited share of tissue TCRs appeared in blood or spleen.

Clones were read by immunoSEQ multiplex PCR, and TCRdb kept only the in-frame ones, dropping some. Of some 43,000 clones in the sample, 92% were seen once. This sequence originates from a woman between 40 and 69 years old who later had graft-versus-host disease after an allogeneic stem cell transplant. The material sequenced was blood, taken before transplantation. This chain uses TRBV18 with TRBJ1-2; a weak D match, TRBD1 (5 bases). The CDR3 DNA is TGTGCCAGCTCACCCGGGGGGGTCCCCTATGGCTACACCTTC. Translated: CASSPGGVPYGYTF.